Below, 31 T cell receptor beta chains from the same sample are listed, as sequenced in a study of CXCR3-negative and CXCR3-positive naive CD8 T cells. Points from the study as a whole: TRB CDR3s of CXCR3-positive naive cells were more hydrophobic than those of CXCR3-negative naive cells.

Their antigens remain unidentified. Through 5' RACE with UMI labels, the TRB cDNA libraries were prepared. From its re-call of the 5' RACE reads, TCRdb lists each CDR3 protein once, without DNA. The clone table shows 130,000 or so distinct CDR3 sequences, with the ten largest holding roughly 0.39%. The source material was naive CXCR3+ CD8+ T cells from blood. Stated subset: CD45RO-CCR7+CD27+CD95- naive CD8+ T cells expressing CXCR3 (TNR3+). The receptor source for this set is a human donor in good health. Some clones in this sample may be carry-over from other donors' samples.

V is TRBV6-6 and J is TRBJ2-7; TCRdb's assignment of TRBD1 cannot be checked, as there is no DNA. This CDR3 spans 14 amino acids. Looked up from germline, CDR1 is MNHNY and CDR2 is SVGAGI (reference sequence). This CDR3 is CASSTRGFSYEQYF.

The V and J genes are TRBV11-2 and TRBJ2-1; TCRdb names TRBD1, which stays unverified in the absence of DNA. The CDR3 has 16 amino acids. CDR1 and CDR2 from the germline V gene are SGHAT and FQNNGV. This CDR3 is CASSFSGGAPYNEQFF.

The chain has TRBV12-3 or TRBV12-4 and TRBJ2-7; absent DNA, TCRdb's TRBD1 call cannot be checked. The CDR3 totals 14 residues. The CDR3 is CASSSPASAYEQYF.

The chain recombines TRBV14 with TRBJ1-2; the D call from TCRdb, TRBD1, cannot be confirmed without DNA. The CDR3 consists of 14 residues. The germline V gene has CDR1 SGHDN and CDR2 FVKESK. The CDR3 loop reads CASSHNSGVYGYTF.

V and J are TRBV27 and TRBJ2-2; TCRdb lists TRBD2, though no DNA is available to test this call. The CDR3 is 15 residues long. CDR1 is MNHEY and CDR2 is SMNVEV in the germline V gene (reference sequence). This chain's CDR3 is CASSFRLAGIGELFF.

The chain uses TRBV5-6 and TRBJ1-5; the D call of TRBD1 rests on TCRdb alone, since no DNA is present to check it. Germline V CDR1 and CDR2: SGHDT, YYEEEE. This CDR3 has 17 residues. The CDR3: CASSLGGFVGSNQPQHF. Based on the CDR3 plus reference TRBV5-6 and TRBJ1-5, the full variable domain is DAGVTQSPTHLIKTRGQQVTLRCSPKSGHDTVSWYQQALGQGPQFIFQYYEEEERQRGNFPDRFSGHQFPNYSSELNVNALLLGDSALYLCASSLGGFVGSNQPQHFGDGTRLSIL.

CDR3 sequence: CATRGVDQETQYF. V usage is TRBV24-1 and J usage is TRBJ2-5; TCRdb's D call, TRBD1, is unchecked because there is no DNA. The V gene's germline CDR1 is KGHDR and CDR2 SFDVKD. The CDR3 runs 13 residues.

The rearrangement links TRBV29-1 to TRBJ2-5; the TCRdb call, TRBD2, lacks DNA for checking. CDR1 is SQVTM and CDR2 is ANQGSEA in the germline V gene. This CDR3 region has 14 residues. The CDR3: CSVEDSAGRETQYF.

This chain links TRBV4-1 with TRBJ2-7; TCRdb selects TRBD2, and the lack of DNA leaves this call unchecked. Germline values: CDR1 MGHRA, CDR2 YSYEKL. This CDR3 is 13 amino acids long. CDR3: CASSGLAGNEQYF.

The chain uses TRBV7-8 and TRBJ1-3. The germline V gene has CDR1 SGHVS and CDR2 FQNEAQ. The CDR3 is made up of 16 amino acids. CDR3 amino acids: CASSFPADNSGNTIYF.

The chain joins TRBV7-9 to TRBJ2-1; with no DNA, the TCRdb D assignment of TRBD2 cannot be verified. This CDR3 spans 15 amino acids. Per germline, CDR1 SEHNR and CDR2 FQNEAQ (reference sequence). The CDR3 sequence: CASSLGRPTYNEQFF.

The chain employs TRBV7-6 and TRBJ2-3; TCRdb names TRBD1, which stays unverified in the absence of DNA. Germline V CDR1 and CDR2: SGHVS, FNYEAQ. This CDR3 comprises 16 residues. The CDR3 loop reads CASSLVWAGASDTQYF.

The chain combines TRBV28 with TRBJ2-7; the D call of TRBD2 rests on TCRdb alone, since no DNA is present to check it. Germline lookup yields CDR1 MDHEN and CDR2 SYDVKM. This CDR3 region has 14 residues. The CDR3 loop is CASSFLRQRYEQYF.

This sequence joins TRBV28 and TRBJ2-7; the D gene TCRdb calls, TRBD1, cannot be checked with no DNA. The CDR3 sequence is 14 residues long. Germline assignment: CDR1 MDHEN and CDR2 SYDVKM. The CDR3 is CASSRDRLSYEQYF.

This chain uses TRBV29-1 with TRBJ2-1; TCRdb outputs TRBD1, but without DNA this stays unchecked. CDR1 and CDR2 from the germline V gene are SQVTM and ANQGSEA. This CDR3 region has 13 residues. The CDR3 here is CSLGQGAYNEQLF.

The chain combines TRBV15 with TRBJ1-4. The germline V gene has CDR1 LNHNV and CDR2 YYDKDF (reference sequence). The CDR3 consists of 17 residues. The CDR3 region is CATSRDNNWSGNEKLFF.

This rearrangement joins TRBV2 to TRBJ1-5; lacking DNA, the TRBD1 call made by TCRdb goes unchecked. The CDR3 loop spans 16 amino acids. Germline V CDR1 and CDR2: SNHLY, FYNNEI. The CDR3 reads CASSEGPPGARQPQHF.

The chain employs TRBV19 and TRBJ2-1; TCRdb's assignment of TRBD1 cannot be checked, as there is no DNA. The CDR3 covers 18 residues. Germline assignment: CDR1 LNHDA and CDR2 SQIVND (reference sequence). The CDR3 is CASSGTGGGKILYNEQFF.

The V and J genes are TRBV4-3 and TRBJ2-3. Germline V lookup: CDR1 LGHNA, CDR2 YSLEER. The CDR3 length is 15 residues. CDR3 region: CASSLRISSTDTQYF.

The V and J genes are TRBV27 and TRBJ2-1; TCRdb's D call, TRBD1, is unchecked because there is no DNA. Per the germline V gene, CDR1 is MNHEY and CDR2 is SMNVEV (reference sequence). This CDR3 comprises 16 residues. The CDR3 spells CASSLSWDRGHNEQFF.

The V and J genes are TRBV5-4 and TRBJ1-1; TCRdb reports TRBD1, a call that lacks DNA to check it against. The germline CDR1 and CDR2 sequences are SGHNT and YYREEE (reference sequence). CDR3 length: 17 residues. CDR3 sequence: CASSPGGQGVLNTEAFF.

The rearrangement uses TRBV13 and TRBJ2-7; the TRBD2 assignment by TCRdb is unverifiable without DNA. The CDR3 consists of 15 residues. Per the germline V gene, CDR1 is PRHDT and CDR2 is FYEKMQ (reference sequence). CDR3 loop: CASSLRERGGYEQYF. Supplemented by reference TRBV13 and TRBJ2-7, the full variable domain reads AAGVIQSPRHLIKEKRETATLKCYPIPRHDTVYWYQQGPGQDPQFLISFYEKMQSDKGSIPDRFSAQQFSDYHSELNMSSLELGDSALYFCASSLRERGGYEQYFGPGTRLTVT.

The rearrangement joins TRBV4-1 to TRBJ2-7; without DNA, the TCRdb call of TRBD1 cannot be checked. The CDR3 totals 17 residues. Per the germline V gene, CDR1 is MGHRA and CDR2 is YSYEKL. The CDR3 here is CASSQQQTTGNAYEQYF.

The CDR3: CASSLTSPGQRTDTQYF. This chain uses TRBV7-9 with TRBJ2-3; TCRdb lists TRBD1, though no DNA is available to test this call. Germline CDR1 SEHNR, CDR2 FQNEAQ (reference sequence). CDR3 length: 17 amino acids.

The V and J genes are TRBV7-6 and TRBJ2-2. The CDR3 has 14 residues. CDR1 is SGHVS and CDR2 is FNYEAQ in the germline V gene. CDR3 protein: CASSLGQDTGELFF.

The chain has TRBV5-6 and TRBJ1-1; absent DNA, TCRdb's TRBD1 call cannot be checked. CDR1 is SGHDT and CDR2 is YYEEEE in the germline V gene. This CDR3 contains 13 residues. This CDR3 reads CASSYRAGAEAFF.

The chain is built from TRBV9 and TRBJ2-1; checking the TCRdb D call of TRBD1 is not possible without DNA. The CDR3 runs to 15 residues. Germline V CDR1 and CDR2: SGDLS, YYNGEE. CDR3 loop: CASSVEGQGAGEQFF.

The V and J genes are TRBV29-1 and TRBJ2-7; TCRdb calls TRBD1, which cannot be checked without DNA. The CDR3 totals 12 residues. Looked up from germline, CDR1 is SQVTM and CDR2 is ANQGSEA. The CDR3 reads CSVPGQGGEQYF.

The rearrangement links TRBV4-1 to TRBJ1-1; TCRdb selects TRBD1, and the lack of DNA leaves this call unchecked. The CDR3 runs to 14 residues. Germline V gene sequence: CDR1 MGHRA, CDR2 YSYEKL. The CDR3 loop reads CASSQWGGNTEAFF.

The chain couples TRBV7-9 to TRBJ2-1; TCRdb gives TRBD2 as the D gene, but with no DNA this cannot be confirmed. The CDR3 length is 13 residues. The germline V gene has CDR1 SEHNR and CDR2 FQNEAQ (reference sequence). The CDR3 region is CASRPTSIAEQFF.

The V call is TRBV15, the J call TRBJ2-3; as DNA is missing, the TRBD1 call by TCRdb cannot be tested. CDR1 is LNHNV, CDR2 YYDKDF, per germline (reference sequence). The CDR3 spans 16 residues. This chain's CDR3 is CATRDGDEGRTDTQYF. The entire variable domain, with the rest obtained from reference TRBV15 and TRBJ2-3, is as follows: DAMVIQNPRYQVTQFGKPVTLSCSQTLNHNVMYWYQQKSSQAPKLLFHYYDKDFNNEADTPDNFQSRRPNTSFCFLDIRSPGLGDTAMYLCATRDGDEGRTDTQYFGPGTRLTVL.